One sample yielded the 23 T cell receptor beta chains listed below, sequenced in a study of shared clonotypes between healthy human individuals. Terminally differentiated effector memory CD45RA+ cells were excluded from the naive CD8 cells, which were CD45RO-negative and positively selected for CCR7. Using immunoSEQ multiplex PCR, the repertoire was profiled, and TCRdb retains in-frame clones only, with some absent. The table includes roughly 1,800,000 clones, roughly 94% detected once. Sequences were obtained from naive CD8+ T cells sorted from blood. These receptors originate from a man aged 18 to 35 in good health.

V is TRBV9 and J is TRBJ1-2; D unclear. Trimming pared 0 bases from V and 3 bases from J, leaving 3 bases between. The CDR3 extends over 12 amino acids. From germline, CDR1 is SGDLS and CDR2 YYNGEE. The chain's CDR3 is CASSVEDYGYTF. The CDR3 DNA follows: TGTGCCAGCAGCGTAGAGGACTATGGCTACACCTTC.

The chain combines TRBV7-9 with TRBJ2-3; TRBD2 matches 7 bases. CDR1 and CDR2 (germline): SEHNR, FQNEAQ (reference sequence). The CDR3 covers 18 residues. With 1 base clipped from V and 1 base from J, the junction kept 11 bases outside the gene matches. The CDR3 spells CASSLDWGGESGTDTQYF. CDR3 sequence (DNA): TGTGCCAGCAGCTTAGATTGGGGAGGGGAGTCTGGCACAGATACGCAGTATTTT.

The genes are TRBV5-6 and TRBJ2-5, with 10 positions matching TRBD1. This CDR3 contains 16 residues. Germline V lookup: CDR1 SGHDT, CDR2 YYEEEE. Trimming at V came to 0 bases and at J to 4 bases, leaving 6 bases not matched to a gene. CDR3 DNA sequence: TGTGCCAGCAGCTTGGGGGGACAGGGGCGTCCAGAGACCCAGTACTTC. It translates to CASSLGGQGRPETQYF. Looking up the rest from reference TRBV5-6 and TRBJ2-5 gives the full variable domain: DAGVTQSPTHLIKTRGQQVTLRCSPKSGHDTVSWYQQALGQGPQFIFQYYEEEERQRGNFPDRFSGHQFPNYSSELNVNALLLGDSALYLCASSLGGQGRPETQYFGPGTRLLVL.

The genes are TRBV4-3 and TRBJ2-5; 11 bases are shared with TRBD1. The V segment lost 1 base and the J segment 5 bases; nucleotides outside the gene matches: 3. Germline V gene lookup returns CDR1 LGHNA and CDR2 YSLEER. The length of the CDR3 is 15 residues. CDR3 nucleotides: TGCGCCAGCAGCCAAGGGACAGGGGGCGCGGAGACCCAGTACTTC. It yields the protein CASSQGTGGAETQYF.

The chain uses TRBV19 and TRBJ2-7; D ambiguous. Trimming took off 4 bases at V and 1 base at J, with 5 bases between the two ends. Per germline, CDR1 LNHDA and CDR2 SQIVND (reference sequence). The CDR3 spans 12 residues. The CDR3 protein is CASSNSSYEQYF. The CDR3, as DNA: TGTGCCAGTAGTAACAGTTCCTACGAGCAGTACTTC.

The genes are TRBV7-2 and TRBJ1-1; TRBD1 matches 7 bases. This CDR3 comprises 15 residues. Germline V gene data show CDR1 as SGHTA and CDR2 as FQGNSA. V lost 5 bases, J lost 0 bases, and 6 bases stayed unmatched. CDR3 loop: CASSPRGQLNTEAFF. Here the CDR3 DNA reads TGTGCCAGCAGCCCAAGGGGACAGTTGAACACTGAAGCTTTCTTT.

This clone was seen a single time. The chain uses TRBV30 and TRBJ2-3; 8 bases fit TRBD2. This CDR3 is built from 15 residues. The V gene's germline CDR1 is GTSNPN and CDR2 SVGIG (reference sequence). V was pared by 4 bases and J by 0 bases, with 6 bases of the junction left unmatched. The CDR3 is CAWTRTSPSTDTQYF. CDR3 coding DNA: TGTGCCTGGACCCGGACTAGCCCTAGCACAGATACGCAGTATTTT.

The chain uses TRBV11-2 and TRBJ2-7; perhaps TRBD2 as D (6 bases). Germline lookup yields CDR1 SGHAT and CDR2 FQNNGV. V was clipped by 1 base and J by 3 bases, with 10 bases between them. CDR3 length: 14 residues. The CDR3 DNA is TGTGCCAGCAGCTTAGGCCCCGGGGGCTACGAGCAGTACTTC. It yields the protein CASSLGPGGYEQYF. Supplemented by reference TRBV11-2 and TRBJ2-7, the full variable domain reads EAGVAQSPRYKIIEKRQSVAFWCNPISGHATLYWYQQILGQGPKLLIQFQNNGVVDDSQLPKDRFSAERLKGVDSTLKIQPAKLEDSAVYLCASSLGPGGYEQYFGPGTRLTVT.

The V and J genes are TRBV9 and TRBJ1-2, with D perhaps TRBD1 (5 bases). Germline CDR1 reads SGDLS; CDR2 reads YYNGEE. V was pared by 5 bases and J by 8 bases, with 10 bases between. There are 11 residues in the CDR3. CDR3 nucleotide sequence: TGTGCCAGCAGGGACATATCGGGCTACACCTTC. It codes for CASRDISGYTF. Based on the CDR3 plus reference TRBV9 and TRBJ1-2, the full variable domain is DSGVTQTPKHLITATGQRVTLRCSPRSGDLSVYWYQQSLDQGLQFLIQYYNGEERAKGNILERFSAQQFPDLHSELNLSSLELGDSALYFCASRDISGYTFGSGTRLTVV.

This chain links TRBV5-6 with TRBJ1-4; D remains unclear. Germline CDR1 reads SGHDT; CDR2 reads YYEEEE. CDR3 size: 15 residues. V was clipped by 3 bases and J by 0 bases, with 9 bases between them. Here the CDR3 DNA reads TGTGCCAGCAGCTCTCTAGTTGCAACTAATGAAAAACTGTTTTTT. Amino acid sequence: CASSSLVATNEKLFF.

The gene calls are TRBV27 and TRBJ1-1; D remains unclear. Germline V CDR1 and CDR2: MNHEY, SMNVEV (reference sequence). The CDR3 is 11 residues long. The CDR3 loop is CPAGRNTEAFF. The CDR3 DNA sequence: TGTCCTGCCGGCAGAAACACTGAAGCTTTCTTT.

In nucleotides, the CDR3 is TGTGCCAGCAGCCTCCCCCTTAGCGGGGGGGCCGTGGATGAGCAGTTCTTC. Protein: CASSLPLSGGAVDEQFF. The chain joins TRBV5-6 to TRBJ2-1; 11 nucleotides agree with TRBD2. The CDR3 is made up of 17 amino acids. Germline CDR1 reads SGHDT; CDR2 reads YYEEEE. The V and J ends lost 4 bases and 8 bases, in that order; junction bases with no gene match: 14.

The chain recombines TRBV7-9 with TRBJ2-5, with unresolved D. Trimming took off 3 bases at V and 5 bases at J, with 28 bases between the two ends. Germline CDR1 and CDR2: SEHNR and FQNEAQ (reference sequence). The CDR3 contains 19 residues. This CDR3 is CASSLMGSVVRETVETQYF. CDR3 coding DNA: TGTGCCAGCAGCTTGATGGGGTCCGTGGTAAGGGAAACCGTGGAGACCCAGTACTTC.

This sequence joins TRBV6-6 and TRBJ1-5; TRBD1 is a possible D gene (6 bases). Germline V gene sequence: CDR1 MNHNY, CDR2 SVGAGI (reference sequence). The V end lost 5 bases, the J end lost 7 bases, and 12 bases lay between the germline ends. The CDR3 consists of 13 residues. In DNA form, the CDR3 reads TGTGCCAGCAGTCTCGAGGGACAACAGCCCCAGCATTTT. This encodes CASSLEGQQPQHF.

The chain links TRBV27 to TRBJ1-2; perhaps TRBD1 as D (5 bases). Trimming took off 5 bases at V and 2 bases at J, with 18 bases between the two ends. CDR3 length: 16 residues. The germline V gene encodes CDR1 MNHEY and CDR2 SMNVEV (reference sequence). The CDR3 nucleotides read TGTGCCAGCAGTCCCTCAGTGGGGGAAACGAACTATGGCTACACCTTC. It codes for CASSPSVGETNYGYTF.

To note about this clone: Different DNA sequences within this sample yield the same CDR3. The chain links TRBV4-3 to TRBJ2-1; D perhaps matches TRBD2 (6 bases). This CDR3 is built from 16 residues. V was clipped by 0 bases and J by 0 bases, with 9 bases between them. CDR1 is LGHNA and CDR2 is YSLEER in the germline V gene. CDR3 sequence reads: CASSQDSGSSYNEQFF. The CDR3 region has the DNA TGCGCCAGCAGCCAAGACTCCGGGAGCTCCTACAATGAGCAGTTCTTC.

The chain recombines TRBV11-2 with TRBJ2-1; possibly TRBD2 for D (6 bases). Trimming removed 0 bases at V and 7 bases at J, with 13 bases between. This CDR3 has 15 residues. Per germline, CDR1 SGHAT and CDR2 FQNNGV. The CDR3 here is CASSLERGAGNEQFF. The CDR3 nucleotides read TGTGCCAGCAGCTTAGAAAGAGGGGCGGGGAATGAGCAGTTCTTC.

The rearrangement links TRBV6-1 to TRBJ2-5, with D perhaps TRBD2 (5 bases). The germline V gene has CDR1 MNHNS and CDR2 SASEGT. V gave up 3 bases and J gave up 7 bases, with 21 bases separating them. The CDR3 totals 16 residues. This CDR3 is CASSDREAGGFWTQYF. The CDR3 coding sequence is TGTGCCAGCAGTGATCGAGAGGCGGGTGGGTTCTGGACCCAGTACTTC.

The sample holds one count of this clone. This rearrangement joins TRBV9 to TRBJ2-1; D gene uncertain. The CDR3 runs to 13 residues. CDR1 is SGDLS and CDR2 is YYNGEE in the germline V gene. CDR3 coding DNA: TGTACCCCCCCCACCCGCTCCTACAATGAGCAGTTCTTC. This sequence encodes CTPPTRSYNEQFF.

J is TRBJ2-5 and V is TRBV10-1; D may be TRBD1 (5 bases). The CDR3 covers 15 residues. V lost 2 bases and J lost 5, with 15 bases in between. Germline V CDR1 and CDR2: WNHNN, SYGVQD (reference sequence). CDR3 protein: CASSEIAGLEETQYF. CDR3 bases: TGCGCCAGCAGTGAGATCGCAGGGCTGGAGGAGACCCAGTACTTC.

J is TRBJ2-1 and V is TRBV6-6; 7 bases are shared with TRBD2. Per germline, CDR1 MNHNY and CDR2 SVGAGI (reference sequence). J lost 0 bases, V lost 5 bases, and 4 bases had no gene match. The CDR3 consists of 15 residues. The CDR3 region has the DNA TGTGCCAGCAGTATCGGGACTACCTCCTACAATGAGCAGTTCTTC. Amino acid sequence: CASSIGTTSYNEQFF.

The V gene is TRBV9, the J gene TRBJ2-1, with 12 bases lining up with TRBD1. J was trimmed by 8 bases and V by 2 bases; bases with no gene match: 5. Germline loops: CDR1 SGDLS, CDR2 YYNGEE. This CDR3 region has 15 residues. The CDR3 nucleotides are TGTGCCAGCAGCGTTGGGACAGGGGGCGAAGATGAGCAGTTCTTC. The encoded protein is CASSVGTGGEDEQFF.

The rearrangement links TRBV29-1 to TRBJ2-1; D is tentatively TRBD1 or TRBD2 (5 bases each). The CDR3 is 13 residues long. Germline CDR1 is SQVTM and CDR2 is ANQGSEA. Trimming took 2 bases from V and 5 from J, leaving 10 bases between them. In nucleotides, the CDR3 is TGCAGCGTTGAAAGTGGGGGTCACAATGAGCAGTTCTTC. As protein: CSVESGGHNEQFF.